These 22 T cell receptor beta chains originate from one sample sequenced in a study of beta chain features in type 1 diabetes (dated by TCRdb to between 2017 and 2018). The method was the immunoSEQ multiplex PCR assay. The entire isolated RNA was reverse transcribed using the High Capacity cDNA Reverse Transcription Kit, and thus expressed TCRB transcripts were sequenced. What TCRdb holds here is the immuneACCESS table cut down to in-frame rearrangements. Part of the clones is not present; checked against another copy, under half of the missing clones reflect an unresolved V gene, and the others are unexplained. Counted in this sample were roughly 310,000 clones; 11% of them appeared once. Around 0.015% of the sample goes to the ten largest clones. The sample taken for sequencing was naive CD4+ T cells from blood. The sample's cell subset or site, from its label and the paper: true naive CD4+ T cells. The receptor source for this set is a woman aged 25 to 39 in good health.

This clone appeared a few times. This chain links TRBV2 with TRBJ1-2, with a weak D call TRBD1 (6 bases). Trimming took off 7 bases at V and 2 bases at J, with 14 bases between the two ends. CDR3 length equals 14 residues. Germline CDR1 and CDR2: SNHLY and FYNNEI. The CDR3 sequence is CASNPRQGNYGYTF. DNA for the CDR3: TGTGCCAGCAATCCAAGGCAGGGGAACTATGGCTACACCTTC.

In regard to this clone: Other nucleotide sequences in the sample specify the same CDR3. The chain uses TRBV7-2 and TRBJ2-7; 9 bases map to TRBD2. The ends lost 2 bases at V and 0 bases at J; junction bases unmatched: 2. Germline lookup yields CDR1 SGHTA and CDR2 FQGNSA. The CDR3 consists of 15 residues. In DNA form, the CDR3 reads TGTGCCAGCAGCTTAACTAGCGGGCTCTCCTACGAGCAGTACTTC. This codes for CASSLTSGLSYEQYF.

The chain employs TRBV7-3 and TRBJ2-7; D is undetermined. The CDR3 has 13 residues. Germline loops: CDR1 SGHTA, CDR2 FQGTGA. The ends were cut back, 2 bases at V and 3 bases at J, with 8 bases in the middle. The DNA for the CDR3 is TGTGCCAGCAGCTTAGTTCCAGACTACGAGCAGTACTTC. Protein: CASSLVPDYEQYF.

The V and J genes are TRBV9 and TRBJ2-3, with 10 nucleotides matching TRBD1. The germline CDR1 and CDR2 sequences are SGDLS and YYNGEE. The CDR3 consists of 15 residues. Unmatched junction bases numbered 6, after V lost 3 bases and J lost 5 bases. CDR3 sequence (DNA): TGTGCCAGCAGCGGACAGGGGGCGCGTAAAGATACGCAGTATTTT. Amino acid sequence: CASSGQGARKDTQYF.

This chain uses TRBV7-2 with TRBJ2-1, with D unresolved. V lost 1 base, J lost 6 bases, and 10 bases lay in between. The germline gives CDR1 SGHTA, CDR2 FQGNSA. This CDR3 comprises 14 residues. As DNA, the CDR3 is TGTGCCAGCAGCTTAGGCTTGCTAAGCAATGAGCAGTTCTTC. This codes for CASSLGLLSNEQFF.

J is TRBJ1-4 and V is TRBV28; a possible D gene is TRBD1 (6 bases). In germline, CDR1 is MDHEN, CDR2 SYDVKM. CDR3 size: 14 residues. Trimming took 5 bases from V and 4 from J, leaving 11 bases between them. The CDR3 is CASSNGQINEKLFF. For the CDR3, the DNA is TGTGCCAGCAGTAACGGACAGATTAATGAAAAACTGTTTTTT.

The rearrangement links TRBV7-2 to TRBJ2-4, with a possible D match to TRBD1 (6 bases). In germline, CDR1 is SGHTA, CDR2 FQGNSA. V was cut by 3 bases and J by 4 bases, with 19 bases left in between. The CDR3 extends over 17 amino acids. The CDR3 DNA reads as TGTGCCAGCAGCTTGGTCGCGGTCGGGACATCGAAAAACATTCAGTACTTC. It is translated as CASSLVAVGTSKNIQYF.

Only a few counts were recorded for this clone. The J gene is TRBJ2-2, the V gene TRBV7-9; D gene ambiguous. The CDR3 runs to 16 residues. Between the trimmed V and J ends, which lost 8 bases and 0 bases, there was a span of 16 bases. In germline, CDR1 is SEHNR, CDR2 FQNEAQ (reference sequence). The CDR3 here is CASPQPPTPNTGELFF. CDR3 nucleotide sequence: TGTGCCAGCCCCCAACCCCCGACTCCGAACACCGGGGAGCTGTTTTTT.

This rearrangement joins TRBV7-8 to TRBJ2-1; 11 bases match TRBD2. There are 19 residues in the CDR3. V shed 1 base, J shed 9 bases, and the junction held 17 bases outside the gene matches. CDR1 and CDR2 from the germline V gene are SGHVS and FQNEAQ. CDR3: CASSLVTTGGSGRAGEQFF. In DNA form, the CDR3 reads TGTGCCAGCAGCTTAGTCACCACAGGGGGTAGCGGGAGGGCCGGTGAGCAGTTCTTC. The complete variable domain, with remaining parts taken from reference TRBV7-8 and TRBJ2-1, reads GAGVSQSPRYKVAKRGQDVALRCDPISGHVSLFWYQQALGQGPEFLTYFQNEAQLDKSGLPSDRFFAERPEGSVSTLKIQRTQQEDSAVYLCASSLVTTGGSGRAGEQFFGPGTRLTVL.

The CDR3 spells CAWLAPGEQFF. CDR3 nucleotides: TGTGCCTGGCTAGCCCCGGGTGAGCAGTTCTTC. The rearrangement uses TRBV30 and TRBJ2-1; D perhaps matches TRBD2 (5 bases). V shed 5 bases and J shed 9 bases, with 11 bases lying between them. The CDR3 has 11 residues. Germline-derived CDR1 and CDR2 are GTSNPN and SVGIG (reference sequence).

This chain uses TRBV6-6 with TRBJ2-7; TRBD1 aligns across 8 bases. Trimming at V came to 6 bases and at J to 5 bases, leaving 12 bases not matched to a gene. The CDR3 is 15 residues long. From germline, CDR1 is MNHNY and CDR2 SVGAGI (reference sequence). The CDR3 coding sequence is TGTGCCAGCAGCCTACCGGGACAGGCCGCCCACGAGCAGTACTTC. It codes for CASSLPGQAAHEQYF.

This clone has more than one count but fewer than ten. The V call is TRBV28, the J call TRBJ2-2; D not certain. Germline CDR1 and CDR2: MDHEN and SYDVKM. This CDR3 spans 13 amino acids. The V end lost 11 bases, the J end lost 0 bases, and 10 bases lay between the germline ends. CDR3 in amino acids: CAHSPANTGELFF. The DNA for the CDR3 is TGTGCCCACAGCCCCGCGAACACCGGGGAGCTGTTTTTT.

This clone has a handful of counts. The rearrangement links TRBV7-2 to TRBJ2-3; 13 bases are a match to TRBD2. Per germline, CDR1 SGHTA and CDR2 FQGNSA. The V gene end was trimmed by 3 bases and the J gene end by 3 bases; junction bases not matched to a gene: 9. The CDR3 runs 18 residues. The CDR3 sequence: CASSFIRLAGGTTDTQYF. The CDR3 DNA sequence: TGTGCCAGCAGCTTTATCCGACTAGCGGGAGGTACAACAGATACGCAGTATTTT. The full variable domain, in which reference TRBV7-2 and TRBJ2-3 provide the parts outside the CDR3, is GAGVSQSPSNKVTEKGKDVELRCDPISGHTALYWYRQSLGQGLEFLIYFQGNSAPDKSGLPSDRFSAERTGGSVSTLTIQRTQQEDSAVYLCASSFIRLAGGTTDTQYFGPGTRLTVL.

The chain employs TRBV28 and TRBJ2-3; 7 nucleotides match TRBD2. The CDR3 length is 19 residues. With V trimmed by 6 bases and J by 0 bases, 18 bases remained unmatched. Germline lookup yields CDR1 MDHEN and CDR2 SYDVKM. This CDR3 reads CASSFPRGGRLFSTDTQYF. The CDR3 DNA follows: TGTGCCAGCAGCTTCCCTCGCGGCGGGAGACTGTTTAGCACAGATACGCAGTATTTT.

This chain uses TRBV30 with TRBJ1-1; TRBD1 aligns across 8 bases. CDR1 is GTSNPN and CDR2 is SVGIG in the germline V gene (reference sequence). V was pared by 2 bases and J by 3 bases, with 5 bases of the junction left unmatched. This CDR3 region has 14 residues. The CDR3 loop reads CAWSHTTGDTEAFF. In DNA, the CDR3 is TGTGCCTGGAGTCACACGACAGGGGACACTGAAGCTTTCTTT.

Here the CDR3 reads CASSRTRRSEAFF. As DNA, the CDR3 is TGCGCCAGCAGCCGAACGCGGAGGAGTGAAGCTTTCTTT. The rearrangement joins TRBV4-1 to TRBJ1-1; D gene ambiguous. This CDR3 spans 13 amino acids. The V end lost 4 bases, the J end lost 7 bases, and 13 bases lay between the germline ends. CDR1 and CDR2 from the germline V gene are MGHRA and YSYEKL.

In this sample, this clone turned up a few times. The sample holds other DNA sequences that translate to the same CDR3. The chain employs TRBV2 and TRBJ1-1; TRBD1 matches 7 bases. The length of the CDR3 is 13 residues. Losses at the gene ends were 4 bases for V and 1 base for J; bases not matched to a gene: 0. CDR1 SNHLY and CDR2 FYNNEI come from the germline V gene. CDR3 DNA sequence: TGTGCCAGCAGTGGACAGGGGAACACTGAAGCTTTCTTT. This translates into CASSGQGNTEAFF.

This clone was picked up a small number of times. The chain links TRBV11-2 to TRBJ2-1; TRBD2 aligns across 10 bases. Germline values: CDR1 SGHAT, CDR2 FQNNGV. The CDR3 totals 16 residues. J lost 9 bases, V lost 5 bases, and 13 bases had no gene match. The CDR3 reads CASSTVYTSGKGEQFF. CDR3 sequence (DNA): TGTGCCAGCAGCACCGTATACACTAGCGGGAAAGGTGAGCAGTTCTTC.

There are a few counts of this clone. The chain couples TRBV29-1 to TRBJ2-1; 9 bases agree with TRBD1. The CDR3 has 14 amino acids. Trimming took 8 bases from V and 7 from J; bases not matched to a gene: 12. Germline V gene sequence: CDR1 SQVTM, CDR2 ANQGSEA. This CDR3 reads CSMTRDRDSNEQFF. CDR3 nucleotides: TGCAGCATGACCCGGGACAGGGACTCTAATGAGCAGTTCTTC.

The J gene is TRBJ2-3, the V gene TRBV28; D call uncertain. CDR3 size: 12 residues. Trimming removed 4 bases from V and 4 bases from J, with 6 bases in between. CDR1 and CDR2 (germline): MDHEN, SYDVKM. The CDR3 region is CASSSTPDTQYF. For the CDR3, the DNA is TGTGCCAGCAGTTCCACTCCAGATACGCAGTATTTT.

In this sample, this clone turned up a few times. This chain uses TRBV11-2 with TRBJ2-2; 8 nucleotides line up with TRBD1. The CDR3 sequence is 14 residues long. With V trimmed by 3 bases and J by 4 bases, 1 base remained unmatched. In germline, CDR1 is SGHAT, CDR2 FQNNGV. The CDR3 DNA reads TGTGCCAGCAGCTTGGGACAGGTCACCGGGGAGCTGTTTTTT. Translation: CASSLGQVTGELFF.

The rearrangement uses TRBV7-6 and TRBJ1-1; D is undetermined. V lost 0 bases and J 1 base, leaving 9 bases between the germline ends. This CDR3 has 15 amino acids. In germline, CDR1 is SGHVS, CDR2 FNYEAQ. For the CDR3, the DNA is TGTGCCAGCAGCTTAGCGTCCAGGTCGAACACTGAAGCTTTCTTT. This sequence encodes CASSLASRSNTEAFF. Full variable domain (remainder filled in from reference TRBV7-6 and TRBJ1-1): GAGVSQSPRYKVTKRGQDVALRCDPISGHVSLYWYRQALGQGPEFLTYFNYEAQQDKSGLPNDRFSAERPEGSISTLTIQRTEQRDSAMYRCASSLASRSNTEAFFGQGTRLTVV.